This TCR beta chain comes out of a study of T cells in Graves' hyperthyroidism and ophthalmopathy. Whole-study findings and limits: Most expanded thyroid clonotypes above 0.001 recurred in blood. Ophthalmopathy and stable hyperthyroidism were told apart by a 13 V-J model. With a median lead of 6.5 months before onset, the model predicted ophthalmopathy.

Trimming shortened V by 5 bases and J by 6 bases, and 4 bases separated the two germline ends. The CDR3 has 11 residues. The germline CDR1 and CDR2 sequences are MNHEY and SVGAGI. Diagnosing involved the use of clinical symptoms, serum thyroxine and TRAb, thyroid ultrasound and orbital computed tomography. This clonotype was recorded many times. Its target is not known. Researchers amplified the TCR beta CDR3 regions from RNA transcripts. Initially, a first-round RT-PCR of the TCR CDR3 employed the HTBI primer set. A single record per CDR3 protein comes from TCRdb applying MiXCR to the multiplex PCR reads. The sample contains about 570,000 distinct CDR3 sequences, more than 45% of which appear only once.

The V and J genes are TRBV6-5 and TRBJ2-2; D unresolved. The sample was peripheral blood or thyroid tissue (not recorded which). The TCR sequence derives from an adult woman with Graves' disease, either hyperthyroidism or ophthalmopathy (not recorded which). CDR3 in amino acids: CASSRPGELFF. Written as DNA, the CDR3 is TGTGCCAGCAGTCGCCCCGGGGAGCTGTTTTTT.